This paragraph reports one T cell receptor (beta chain). The antigen is undetermined. Unique molecular identifiers were added to individual cDNA molecules. TCRdb passed the 5' RACE reads through MiXCR, listing each CDR3 protein once. In the table there are tens of thousands of distinct CDR3 sequences, about 5.6% of which are singletons. These data originate in a study of early T cells in non-severe SARS-CoV-2 infection. Overall study context: Alpha and beta chains were unpaired, from unsorted whole-blood bulk RNA.

Study-level results: Anti-spike CD8 responses were favored by VDJdb matching, which missed private and CD4 specificities.

The ends lost 10 bases at V and 0 bases at J; junction bases unmatched: 11. Per the germline V gene, CDR1 is MNHNY and CDR2 is SVGAGI (reference sequence). This CDR3 is built from 15 residues. The sequenced sample was whole blood. The source is an adult who was a healthcare worker with PCR-confirmed SARS-CoV-2 infection or an uninfected control (not recorded which). The chain links TRBV6-6 to TRBJ1-2; 7 bases map to TRBD1. Here the CDR3 DNA reads TGTGCCACCCTCCGAGGACAGGCCTCTAACTATGGCTACACCTTC. Translating it yields CATLRGQASNYGYTF.